The 3 T cell receptor beta chains below come from one sample, sequenced in a study of T cells in Graves' hyperthyroidism and ophthalmopathy. The TCR beta CDR3 regions underwent amplification using RNA transcripts as the source. HTBI primers drove first-round RT-PCR of the TCR CDR3. TCRdb ran MiXCR on the multiplex PCR reads and lists one entry per CDR3 protein. In the table there are 90,000 to 120,000 distinct CDR3 sequences, about 15% of which are singletons. The sequenced material came from blood. The source is a woman in her forties or fifties with Graves' hyperthyroidism.

This clonotype was observed a few times. The CDR3 here is CSAPQPGGRTEAFF. For the CDR3, the DNA is TGCAGTGCTCCCCAACCAGGGGGCAGGACTGAAGCTTTCTTT. This chain connects TRBV20-1 to TRBJ1-1; the match to TRBD1 covers 8 bases. J lost 5 bases, V lost 5 bases, and 10 bases had no gene match. The CDR3 extends over 14 amino acids. Germline CDR1 DFQATT, CDR2 SNEGSKA (reference sequence).

This clonotype has ten or more counts. At one boundary the junction diverges from the germline segment, which might be a read error. The chain joins TRBV29-1 to TRBJ1-2; the D gene is possibly TRBD1 (6 bases). CDR1 and CDR2 from the germline V gene are SQVTM and ANQGSEA. The CDR3 contains 13 residues. The CDR3 region is CSVEGGVHYGYTF. CDR3 nucleotide sequence: TGCAGCGTCGAAGGGGGAGTGCACTATGGCTACACCTTC.

There are many counts of this clonotype. CDR3 coding DNA: TGTGCCACCAGCAGCCTGGCTGCGGCAGAGCGTTATAGCAATCAGCCCCAGCATTTT. Translated: CATSSLAAAERYSNQPQHF. The rearrangement links TRBV15 to TRBJ1-5; D is ambiguous. Germline V gives CDR1 LNHNV, CDR2 YYDKDF (reference sequence). Trimming cost V 3 bases and J 0 bases, with 21 bases left between them. The CDR3 is 19 residues long.